The rows below give T cell receptor beta chains drawn from one sample of a study of shared T cell receptors in the human thymus. Data came from immunoSEQ multiplex PCR; TCRdb stores just in-frame clones and leaves some out. The table records around 67,000 clones, nearly 95% of them present only once. The sequenced sample was thymocytes. Source of these receptors: a human donor. Both conserved end residues are part of each CDR3. The D gene is left open where the match is weak. Some rows have no size entry. The others give once, few or many, or a class for an expanded clone.

>NA|TRBV7-8|TRBJ2-2|TRBD2
TGTGCCAGCAGCTTAACTAGCGGGGGGGCTGGCGGGGAGCTGTTTTTT
CASSLTSGGAGGELFF
>NA|TRBV5-5|TRBJ1-2|NA
TGTGCCAGCAGTAGGAGGTGCAACTATGGCTACACCTTC
CASSRRCNYGYTF
>NA|TRBV4-3|TRBJ2-5|TRBD2
TGCGCCAGCAGCCAAGACCGTGGCAGCGGGGAGCAAGAGACCCAGTACTTC
CASSQDRGSGEQETQYF
>once|TRBV6-5|TRBJ2-4|NA
TGTGCCAGCAGAGGGGCAGGACCTTGGGGAAACATTCAGTACTTC
CASRGAGPWGNIQYF
>NA|TRBV12-5|TRBJ1-3|NA
TGTGCTAGTGGTTTGGTGGAAGGGGTCGACTCTGGAAACACCATATATTTT
CASGLVEGVDSGNTIYF
>NA|TRBV7-6|TRBJ2-1|TRBD2
TGTGCCAGCAGCACCCAGCCTAGCGGCCATTTCGATGAGCAGTTCTTC
CASSTQPSGHFDEQFF
>NA|TRBV7-7|TRBJ1-2|NA
TGTGCCAGCACCCCGAGCCCCGACACCTACTATGGCTACACCTTC
CASTPSPDTYYGYTF
>NA|TRBV27|TRBJ2-5|NA
TGTGCCAGCAGTTCTGAAGAGACCCAGTACTTC
CASSSEETQYF
>NA|TRBV11-3|TRBJ2-5|TRBD1
TGTGCCAGCAGCCCTCGGACAGGGCAAGAGACCCAGTACTTC
CASSPRTGQETQYF
>NA|TRBV7-2|TRBJ2-1|NA
TGTGCCAGCAGCACGACAGGACCCTACAATGAGCAGTTCTTC
CASSTTGPYNEQFF
>NA|TRBV4-3|TRBJ2-1|TRBD2
TGCGCCAGCAGCCAAGAATCCGGGACTAGCGGGGGGGCAAAACGCTCCTACAATGAGCAGTTCTTC
CASSQESGTSGGAKRSYNEQFF
>NA|TRBV28|TRBJ2-7|TRBD2
TGTGCCAGCAGGGGGGAGGGGCTCCATGGATACGAGCAGTACTTC
CASRGEGLHGYEQYF
>NA|TRBV30|TRBJ1-1|NA
TGTGCCTGGATTAAAAGCACCCGCCATACCATGAACACTGAAGCTTTCTTT
CAWIKSTRHTMNTEAFF
>NA|TRBV28|TRBJ1-6|NA
TGTGCCAGCAGTCTCAAACCCCCACCCGGGAGTCGAAATTCACCCCTCCACTTT
CASSLKPPPGSRNSPLHF
>NA|TRBV19|TRBJ2-3|NA
TGTGCCAGTAGCCCCACCCAGGTAGTCAGGGCCCCAGATACGCAGTATTTT
CASSPTQVVRAPDTQYF
>NA|TRBV7-3|TRBJ2-7|NA
TGTGCCAGCAGCTTAAGGGCAGGGGTATTGTACGAGCAGTACTTC
CASSLRAGVLYEQYF
>NA|TRBV19|TRBJ1-2|NA
TGTGCCAGTAGAACAGGCGGTGGAAGTAACTATGGCTACACCTTC
CASRTGGGSNYGYTF
>NA|TRBV4-3|TRBJ2-1|TRBD2
TGCGCCAGCAGCCAAGATTACTTTAAGCGGGGAAGAATTGAGCAGTTCTTC
CASSQDYFKRGRIEQFF
>NA|TRBV5-1|TRBJ2-3|NA
TGCGCCAGCAGTTCGGACCAACCCAACACAGATACGCAGTATTTT
CASSSDQPNTDTQYF
>NA|TRBV19|TRBJ2-7|TRBD2
TGTGCCAGTAGCTACCCCCGGGGGGGGGAATTCTACGAGCAGTACTTC
CASSYPRGGEFYEQYF
>NA|TRBV6-1|TRBJ2-3|TRBD1
TGTGCCGTAATACAGGGGATCACAGATACGCAGTATTTT
CAVIQGITDTQYF
>NA|TRBV4-3|TRBJ1-2|NA
TGCGCCAGCAGCCAAGTAGGCAGGGGTGAAGGCTACACCTTC
CASSQVGRGEGYTF
>NA|TRBV6-6|TRBJ1-2|NA
TGTGCCAGCAGTTACTCGTTTACGGGAGCCGATGGCTACACCTTC
CASSYSFTGADGYTF
>NA|TRBV25-1|TRBJ1-6|TRBD1
TGTGCCAGCACCGGACAGGGGAGGTCGTCGGACTCACCCCTCCACTTT
CASTGQGRSSDSPLHF
>NA|TRBV7-3|TRBJ2-2|NA
TGTGCCAGCAAACCCTCCCCGGGGCCTGTGAACACCGGGGAGCTGTTTTTT
CASKPSPGPVNTGELFF
>NA|TRBV10-3|TRBJ2-1|NA
TGTGCCATCAGTGAACGGGTGAATGAGCAGTTCTTC
CAISERVNEQFF
>NA|TRBV6-5|TRBJ1-6|TRBD1
TGTGCCAGCAGTTACGGCAGGGGGTACCATAATTCACCCCTCCACTTT
CASSYGRGYHNSPLHF
>NA|TRBV28|TRBJ1-4|NA
TGTGCCAGCAGTGTTGCCTCGATTGGGGGGCTGGTGTTTTTT
CASSVASIGGLVFF
>NA|TRBV5-1|TRBJ2-5|NA
TGCGCCAGGCTCCAAAGGGGAGCCGAGGGGGGGACCCAGTACTTC
CARLQRGAEGGTQYF
>NA|TRBV19|TRBJ1-2|NA
TGTGCCAGTAGTGCCGGGACTTACTATGGCTACACCTTC
CASSAGTYYGYTF
>NA|TRBV19|TRBJ2-7|NA
TGTGCCAGTAGTTGCCCCGGCGAGGGTAGGACCTACGAGCAGTACTTC
CASSCPGEGRTYEQYF
>NA|TRBV7-2|TRBJ1-3|NA
TGTGCCAGCAGCCCACGTGTCGGGGACACCATATATTTT
CASSPRVGDTIYF
>NA|TRBV6-1|TRBJ1-3|NA
TGTGCCAGCAGTGAAGGGCAGGGGATCCCGACCACATATTTT
CASSEGQGIPTTYF
>NA|TRBV9|TRBJ1-1|NA
TGTGCCAGCGCAGGTCGGGTTAGCACTGAAGCTTTCTTT
CASAGRVSTEAFF
>NA|TRBV5-5|TRBJ2-1|NA
TGTGCCAGCAGCAGAGGACGTATCGATGAGCAGTTCTTC
CASSRGRIDEQFF
>NA|TRBV5-6|TRBJ1-1|TRBD1
TGTGCCAGCAGCTTGACAACCCGGGACAGATGGAACACTGAAGCTTTCTTT
CASSLTTRDRWNTEAFF
>NA|TRBV4-1|TRBJ2-7|TRBD1
TGCGCCAGCAGCCAAGCCGGGACAGGGGACTCCTACGAGCAGTACTTC
CASSQAGTGDSYEQYF
>NA|TRBV4-1|TRBJ2-1|TRBD1
TGCGCCAGCAGCCAGACCGGGACAGGGACCTACAATGAGCAGTTCTTC
CASSQTGTGTYNEQFF
>once|TRBV29-1|TRBJ1-2|NA
TGCAGCGTTGGTGAGGTCAGGGTGGGTCTTAACTATGGCTACACCTTC
CSVGEVRVGLNYGYTF
>NA|TRBV6-9|TRBJ1-2|NA
TGTGCCAGCAGTACTGCCTTACGGAAGACCTATGGCTACACCTTC
CASSTALRKTYGYTF
>NA|TRBV15|TRBJ2-1|TRBD2
TGTGCCACCAGCAGAGATCTGGTTAACAGCGGGGGCGATGAGCAGTTCTTC
CATSRDLVNSGGDEQFF
>NA|TRBV7-2|TRBJ2-5|TRBD2
TGTGCCAGCAGCACCATACTAGCGGGGGGTCTGGAGACCCAGTACTTC
CASSTILAGGLETQYF
>NA|TRBV15|TRBJ1-1|NA
TGTGCCACCAGCGTAAACAGATACGTATTAAAGGACACTGAAGCTTTCTTT
CATSVNRYVLKDTEAFF
>NA|TRBV7-8|TRBJ1-2|TRBD1
TGTGCCGCGAGTTGGGGACAGAATAGGGGCTACACCTTC
CAASWGQNRGYTF
>NA|TRBV5-6|TRBJ1-5|NA
TGTGCCAGCAGCTTGGGAGACCACCGGCGAAGTCAGCCCCAGCATTTT
CASSLGDHRRSQPQHF
>NA|TRBV28|TRBJ2-4|NA
TGTGCCAGCAGTACAGGCAGGGATGGAAACATTCAGTACTTC
CASSTGRDGNIQYF
>NA|TRBV4-3|TRBJ2-1|NA
TGCGCCAGCAGCCAAACCAACGACCGACACAATGAGCAGTTCTTC
CASSQTNDRHNEQFF
>NA|TRBV4-3|TRBJ2-2|TRBD2
TGCGCCAGCAGCCCGCCAGCGGGGGGGCTAAACACCGGGGAGCTGTTTTTT
CASSPPAGGLNTGELFF
>NA|TRBV29-1|TRBJ2-7|NA
TGCAGCGTTGAGAATCGTTCCTACGAGCAGTACTTC
CSVENRSYEQYF